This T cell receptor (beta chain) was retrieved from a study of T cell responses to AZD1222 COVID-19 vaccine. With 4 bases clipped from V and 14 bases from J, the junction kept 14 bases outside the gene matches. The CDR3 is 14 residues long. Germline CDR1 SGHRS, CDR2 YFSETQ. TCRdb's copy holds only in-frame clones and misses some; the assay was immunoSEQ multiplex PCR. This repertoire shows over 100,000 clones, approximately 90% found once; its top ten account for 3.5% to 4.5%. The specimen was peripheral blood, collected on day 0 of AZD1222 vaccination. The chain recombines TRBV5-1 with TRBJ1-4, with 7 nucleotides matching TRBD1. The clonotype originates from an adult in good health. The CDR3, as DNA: TGCGCCAGCAGCCCGGGACAGCCCGGCGGGAGGCTGTTTTTT. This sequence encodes CASSPGQPGGRLFF. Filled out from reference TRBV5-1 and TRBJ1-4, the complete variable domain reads KAGVTQTPRYLIKTRGQQVTLSCSPISGHRSVSWYQQTPGQGLQFLFEYFSETQRNKGNFPGRFSGRQFSNSRSEMNVSTLELGDSALYLCASSPGQPGGRLFFGSGTQLSVL.